This TCR beta chain was captured in a study of cytomegalovirus exposure and HLA in healthy donors. Germline lookup yields CDR1 SGHTS and CDR2 YDEGEE. V shed 3 bases, J shed 6 bases, and the junction held 10 bases outside the gene matches. The CDR3 has 16 residues. The study ran its PCR with 60 Vbeta and 13 Jbeta primers. Profiling relied on immunoSEQ multiplex PCR, and the TCRdb table lists in-frame clones only, not all of them. The table lists over 150,000 clones, approximately 80% of them singletons. The clonotype was recovered from a woman between 50 and 59 years old in good health and CMV-seronegative. V gene TRBV5-8 combines with J gene TRBJ2-3; 10 bases are shared with TRBD1. The sequenced sample was PBMCs. The CDR3 is CASSSVPGQGTDTQYF. Written as DNA, the CDR3 is TGTGCCAGCAGCTCCGTTCCGGGACAGGGGACGGATACGCAGTATTTT.